This is a list of T cell receptor beta chains from one sample in a study of T cells in Graves' hyperthyroidism and ophthalmopathy. MiXCR was run by TCRdb on the multiplex PCR reads, yielding one entry per CDR3 protein. Here the sample spans around 690,000 distinct CDR3 sequences, 20% being singletons. The material sequenced was blood. The receptors derive from a man aged 25-45 years with Graves' ophthalmopathy. Both conserved end residues are part of each CDR3.

CDR3aa: CATRTTDRGPTGELFF
j_gene: TRBJ2-2
v_gene: TRBV15

CDR3aa: CASSQDIGTGWDTQYF
j_gene: TRBJ2-3
v_gene: TRBV4-1

CDR3aa: CASVHYRDPYNSPLHF
j_gene: TRBJ1-6
v_gene: TRBV7-9

CDR3aa: CANSQQGGVDGYTF
j_gene: TRBJ1-2
v_gene: TRBV6-2/TRBV6-3

CDR3aa: CASSQRTTGNTEAFF
j_gene: TRBJ1-1
v_gene: TRBV4-3

CDR3aa: CASSQGTSRFPSYNEQFF
j_gene: TRBJ2-1
v_gene: TRBV11-3

CDR3aa: CASRRGIGTSGTYEQYF
j_gene: TRBJ2-7
v_gene: TRBV5-1

CDR3aa: CASSYVEGGETQYF
j_gene: TRBJ2-5
v_gene: TRBV6-6

CDR3aa: CASSDRASGELFF
j_gene: TRBJ2-2
v_gene: TRBV2

CDR3aa: CASSFDSSSTDTQYF
j_gene: TRBJ2-3
v_gene: TRBV7-9

CDR3aa: CASRSRDKNTEAFF
j_gene: TRBJ1-1
v_gene: TRBV2

CDR3aa: CSARDFQRSSHEQYF
j_gene: TRBJ2-7
v_gene: TRBV20-1

CDR3aa: CSARTDPNSPLHF
j_gene: TRBJ1-6
v_gene: TRBV20-1

CDR3aa: CASSYRLAGGSSETQYF
j_gene: TRBJ2-5
v_gene: TRBV5-1

CDR3aa: CASSSYAPGTSGRSEQFF
j_gene: TRBJ2-1
v_gene: TRBV28

CDR3aa: CASRLQGGTEAFF
j_gene: TRBJ1-1
v_gene: TRBV7-2

CDR3aa: CASKKRIRSTDTQYF
j_gene: TRBJ2-3
v_gene: TRBV13

CDR3aa: CASSYPDRGVTNYGYTF
j_gene: TRBJ1-2
v_gene: TRBV6-2/TRBV6-3

CDR3aa: CASETRKDARSVFRNEQYF
j_gene: TRBJ2-7
v_gene: TRBV28

CDR3aa: CAWSILAELYNEQFF
j_gene: TRBJ2-1
v_gene: TRBV30

CDR3aa: CAISDFYGGEKLFF
j_gene: TRBJ1-4
v_gene: TRBV10-3

CDR3aa: CASSTPGTASYEQYF
j_gene: TRBJ2-7
v_gene: TRBV7-9

CDR3aa: CSARPFRGFGNQPQHF
j_gene: TRBJ1-5
v_gene: TRBV20-1

CDR3aa: CASNTKQRPFF
j_gene: TRBJ2-1
v_gene: TRBV5-5

CDR3aa: CASRPGHHNSPLHF
j_gene: TRBJ1-6
v_gene: TRBV7-9

CDR3aa: CASSVVEQYF
j_gene: TRBJ2-7
v_gene: TRBV2

CDR3aa: CSAPEDSAEYEQYF
j_gene: TRBJ2-7
v_gene: TRBV20-1

CDR3aa: CAWGEFLGDGYTF
j_gene: TRBJ1-2
v_gene: TRBV30

CDR3aa: CASRDLRDIRLYGYTF
j_gene: TRBJ1-2
v_gene: TRBV6-2/TRBV6-3

CDR3aa: CASQSETANAFF
j_gene: TRBJ1-1
v_gene: TRBV19

CDR3aa: CASSEGAELSYNEQFF
j_gene: TRBJ2-1
v_gene: TRBV10-2

CDR3aa: CSAGQGSGNTIYF
j_gene: TRBJ1-3
v_gene: TRBV20-1

CDR3aa: CASSLRAGPYEQYF
j_gene: TRBJ2-7
v_gene: TRBV3-1

CDR3aa: CASSLASATDTQYF
j_gene: TRBJ2-3
v_gene: TRBV5-1

CDR3aa: CASRPGGSGSTYEQFF
j_gene: TRBJ2-1
v_gene: TRBV6-1

CDR3aa: CASSLTGLRNYEQYF
j_gene: TRBJ2-7
v_gene: TRBV5-1

CDR3aa: CATSLHRGTYYEQYF
j_gene: TRBJ2-7
v_gene: TRBV15

CDR3aa: CASSQAGSVSNSPLHF
j_gene: TRBJ1-6
v_gene: TRBV3-1

CDR3aa: CASNDWDADTQYF
j_gene: TRBJ2-3
v_gene: TRBV6-1

CDR3aa: CASRLPNAYEQYF
j_gene: TRBJ2-7
v_gene: TRBV28

CDR3aa: CATSRREGLAGEETQYF
j_gene: TRBJ2-5
v_gene: TRBV15

CDR3aa: CASSPRQGPDTQYF
j_gene: TRBJ2-3
v_gene: TRBV18

CDR3aa: CASSPGTGSLEQYF
j_gene: TRBJ2-7
v_gene: TRBV6-1

CDR3aa: CASSLGSWTSTDTQYF
j_gene: TRBJ2-3
v_gene: TRBV7-2